This note documents a single TCR beta chain sequence. Its antigen is currently unknown. The sample originates from a study of T cells in localized non-small cell lung cancer. The germline gives CDR1 SGHAT, CDR2 FQNNGV. V lost 5 bases to trimming and J lost 4 bases; unmatched junction nucleotides: 11. The CDR3 runs to 16 residues. Broader study findings: Sequencing covered just one tumor region, so heterogeneity cannot be ruled out. Researchers found a median approximately 57 of the top 100 tumor clones in adjacent lung.

Using immunoSEQ multiplex PCR, the repertoire was profiled, and TCRdb retains in-frame clones only, with some absent. The data contain roughly 25,000 clones, about 86% of them singletons. The source is a man aged 35 to 70 with stage II lung adenocarcinoma. Sequencing used PBMCs, obtained before any cancer treatment. V is TRBV11-2 and J is TRBJ2-5, with 9 bases aligning to TRBD2. The CDR3 loop is CASSLGAGGSGETQYF. As DNA, the CDR3 is TGTGCCAGCAGCCTGGGGGCGGGAGGGAGCGGAGAGACCCAGTACTTC.